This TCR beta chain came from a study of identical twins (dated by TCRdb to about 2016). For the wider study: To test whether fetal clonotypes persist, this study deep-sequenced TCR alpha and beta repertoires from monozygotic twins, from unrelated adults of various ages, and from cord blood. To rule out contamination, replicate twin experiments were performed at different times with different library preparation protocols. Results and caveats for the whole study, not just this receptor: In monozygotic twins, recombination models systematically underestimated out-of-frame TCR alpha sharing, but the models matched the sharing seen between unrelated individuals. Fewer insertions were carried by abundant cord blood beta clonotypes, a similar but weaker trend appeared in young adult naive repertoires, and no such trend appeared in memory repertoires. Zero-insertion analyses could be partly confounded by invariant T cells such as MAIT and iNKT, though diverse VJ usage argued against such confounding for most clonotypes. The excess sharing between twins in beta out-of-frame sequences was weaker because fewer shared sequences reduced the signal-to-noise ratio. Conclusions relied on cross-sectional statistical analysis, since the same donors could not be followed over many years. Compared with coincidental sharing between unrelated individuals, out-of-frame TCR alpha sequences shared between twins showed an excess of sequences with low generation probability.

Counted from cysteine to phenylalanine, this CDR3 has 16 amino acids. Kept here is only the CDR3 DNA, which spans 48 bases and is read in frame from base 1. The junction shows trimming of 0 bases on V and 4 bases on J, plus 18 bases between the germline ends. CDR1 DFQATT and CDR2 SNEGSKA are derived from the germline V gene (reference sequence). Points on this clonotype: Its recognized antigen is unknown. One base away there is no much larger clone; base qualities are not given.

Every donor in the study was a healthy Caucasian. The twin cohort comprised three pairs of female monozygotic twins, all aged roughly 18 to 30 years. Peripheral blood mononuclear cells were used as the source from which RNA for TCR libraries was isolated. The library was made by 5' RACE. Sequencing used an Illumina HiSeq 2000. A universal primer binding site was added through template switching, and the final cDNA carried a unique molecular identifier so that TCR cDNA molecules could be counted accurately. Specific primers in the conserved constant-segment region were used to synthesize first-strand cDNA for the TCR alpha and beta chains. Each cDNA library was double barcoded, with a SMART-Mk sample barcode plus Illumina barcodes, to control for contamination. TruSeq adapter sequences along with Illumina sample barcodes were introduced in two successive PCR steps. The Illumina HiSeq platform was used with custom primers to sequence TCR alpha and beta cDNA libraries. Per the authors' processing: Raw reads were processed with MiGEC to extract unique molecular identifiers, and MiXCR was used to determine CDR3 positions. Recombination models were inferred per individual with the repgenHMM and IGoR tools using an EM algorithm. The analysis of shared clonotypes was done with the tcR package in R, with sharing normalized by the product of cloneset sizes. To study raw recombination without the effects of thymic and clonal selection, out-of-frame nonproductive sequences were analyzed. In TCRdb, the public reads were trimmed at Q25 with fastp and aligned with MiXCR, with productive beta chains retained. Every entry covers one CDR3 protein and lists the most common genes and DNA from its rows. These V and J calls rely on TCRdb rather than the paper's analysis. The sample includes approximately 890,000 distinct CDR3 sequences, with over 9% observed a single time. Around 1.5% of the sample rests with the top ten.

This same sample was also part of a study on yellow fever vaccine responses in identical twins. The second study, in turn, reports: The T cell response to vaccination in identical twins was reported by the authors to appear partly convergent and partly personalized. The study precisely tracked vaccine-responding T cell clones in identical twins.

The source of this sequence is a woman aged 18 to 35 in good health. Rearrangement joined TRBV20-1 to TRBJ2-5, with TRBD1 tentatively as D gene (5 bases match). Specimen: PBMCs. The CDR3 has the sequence CSARDWKGPLGETQYF. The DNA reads TGCAGTGCTAGAGATTGGAAGGGGCCTTTAGGAGAGACCCAGTACTTC.